This record concerns one TCR beta chain sequence. Germline lookup yields CDR1 SGDLS and CDR2 YYNGEE. The CDR3 has 14 residues. The data belong to a study of monozygotic twins with inflammatory bowel disease. The UMIs contained a 6-nucleotide sample barcode. They were added by template switching during cDNA synthesis. For each CDR3 protein, TCRdb gives one entry from its re-call of the 5' RACE reads, without DNA. In all, the sample yields about 200,000 distinct CDR3 sequences. This rearrangement joins TRBV9 to TRBJ2-5; absent DNA, TCRdb's TRBD2 call cannot be checked. The clonotype was recovered from a human donor with ulcerative colitis or Crohn's disease, or a healthy co-twin of an affected twin (not recorded which). The sequencing input was blood. The CDR3 region is CASSPRGEGETQYF.